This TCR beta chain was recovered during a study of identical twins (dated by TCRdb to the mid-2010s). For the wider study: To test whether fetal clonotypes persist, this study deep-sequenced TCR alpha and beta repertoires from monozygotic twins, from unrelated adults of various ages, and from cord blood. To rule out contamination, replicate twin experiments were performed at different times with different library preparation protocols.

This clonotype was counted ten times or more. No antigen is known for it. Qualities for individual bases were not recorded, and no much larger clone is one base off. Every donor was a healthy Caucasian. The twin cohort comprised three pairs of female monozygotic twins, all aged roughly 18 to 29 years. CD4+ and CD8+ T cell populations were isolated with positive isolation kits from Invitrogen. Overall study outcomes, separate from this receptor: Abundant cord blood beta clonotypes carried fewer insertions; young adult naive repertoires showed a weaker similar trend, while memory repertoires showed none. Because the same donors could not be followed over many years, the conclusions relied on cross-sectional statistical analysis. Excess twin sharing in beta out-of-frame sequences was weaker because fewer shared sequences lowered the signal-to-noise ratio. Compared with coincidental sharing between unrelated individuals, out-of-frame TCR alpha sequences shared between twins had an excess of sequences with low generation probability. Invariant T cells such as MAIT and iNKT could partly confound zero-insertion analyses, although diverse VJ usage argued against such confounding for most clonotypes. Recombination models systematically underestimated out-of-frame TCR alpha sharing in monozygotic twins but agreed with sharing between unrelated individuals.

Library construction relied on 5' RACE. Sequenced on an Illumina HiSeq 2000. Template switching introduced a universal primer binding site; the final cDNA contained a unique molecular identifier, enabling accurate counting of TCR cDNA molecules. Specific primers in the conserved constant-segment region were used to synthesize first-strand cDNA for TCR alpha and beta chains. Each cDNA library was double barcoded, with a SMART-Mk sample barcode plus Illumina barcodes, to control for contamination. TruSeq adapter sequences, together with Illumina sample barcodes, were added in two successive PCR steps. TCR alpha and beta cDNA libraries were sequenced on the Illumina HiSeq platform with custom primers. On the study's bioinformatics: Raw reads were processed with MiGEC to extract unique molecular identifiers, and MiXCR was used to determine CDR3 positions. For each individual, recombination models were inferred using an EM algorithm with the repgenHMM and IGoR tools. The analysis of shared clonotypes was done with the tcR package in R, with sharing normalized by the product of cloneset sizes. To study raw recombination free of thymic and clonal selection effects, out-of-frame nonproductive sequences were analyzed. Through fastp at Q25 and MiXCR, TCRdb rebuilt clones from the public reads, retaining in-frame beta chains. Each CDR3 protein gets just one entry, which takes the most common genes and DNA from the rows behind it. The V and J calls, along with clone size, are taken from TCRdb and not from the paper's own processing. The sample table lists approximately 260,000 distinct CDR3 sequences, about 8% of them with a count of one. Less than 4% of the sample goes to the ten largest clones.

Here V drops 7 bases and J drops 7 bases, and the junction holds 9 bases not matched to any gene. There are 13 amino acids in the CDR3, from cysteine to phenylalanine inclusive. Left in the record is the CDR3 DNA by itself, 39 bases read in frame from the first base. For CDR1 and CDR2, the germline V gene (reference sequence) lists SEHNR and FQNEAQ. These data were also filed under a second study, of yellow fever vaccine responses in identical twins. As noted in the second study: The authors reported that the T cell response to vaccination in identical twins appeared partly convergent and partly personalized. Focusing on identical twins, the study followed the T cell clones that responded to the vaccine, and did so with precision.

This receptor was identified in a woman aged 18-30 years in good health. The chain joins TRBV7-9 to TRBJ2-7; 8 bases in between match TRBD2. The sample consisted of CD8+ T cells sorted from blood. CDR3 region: CASTLPGGTEQYF. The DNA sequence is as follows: TGTGCCAGCACACTCCCGGGGGGGACAGAGCAGTACTTC.